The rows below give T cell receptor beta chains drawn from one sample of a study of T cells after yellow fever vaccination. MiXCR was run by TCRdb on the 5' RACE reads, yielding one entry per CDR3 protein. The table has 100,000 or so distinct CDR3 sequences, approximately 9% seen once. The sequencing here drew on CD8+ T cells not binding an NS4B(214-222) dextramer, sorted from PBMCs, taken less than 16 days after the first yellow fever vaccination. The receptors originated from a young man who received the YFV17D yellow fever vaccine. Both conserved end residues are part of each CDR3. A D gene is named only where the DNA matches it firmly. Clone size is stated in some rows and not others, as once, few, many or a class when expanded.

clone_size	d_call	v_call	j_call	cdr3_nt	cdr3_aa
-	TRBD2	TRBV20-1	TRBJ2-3	TGCAGTGCTAGAGGTTATCCAGCGGGGGGGACAGCCACAGATACGCAGTATTTT	CSARGYPAGGTATDTQYF
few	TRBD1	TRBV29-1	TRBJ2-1	TGCAGCGTTGAACCCGGGACAGGGAGCTCCTACAATGAGCAGTTCTTC	CSVEPGTGSSYNEQFF
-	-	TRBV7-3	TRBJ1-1	TGTGCCAGCAGCTTATCAGCGAACACTGAAGCTTTCTTT	CASSLSANTEAFF
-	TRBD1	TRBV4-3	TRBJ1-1	TGCGCCAGCAGCCAAGACCCTACAGGGGGTAACACTGAAGCTTTCTTT	CASSQDPTGGNTEAFF
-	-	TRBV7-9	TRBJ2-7	TGTGCCAGCAGCTTTGAAGCAGGGAAGTTAGGATACGAGCAGTACTTC	CASSFEAGKLGYEQYF
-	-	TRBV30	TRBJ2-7	TGTGCCTGGAGTTCGGATCTCGAGCAGTACTTC	CAWSSDLEQYF
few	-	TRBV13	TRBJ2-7	TGTGCCAGCAGCCTTCGGGCAAGCGCCTACGAGCAGTACTTC	CASSLRASAYEQYF
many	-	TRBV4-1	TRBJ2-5	TGCGCCAGCAGCCAATTTCCAGCTAAAGAGACCCAGTACTTC	CASSQFPAKETQYF
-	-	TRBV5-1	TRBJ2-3	TGCGCCAGCAGCTTGCCGGGGGAGGTGGCAGATACGCAGTATTTT	CASSLPGEVADTQYF
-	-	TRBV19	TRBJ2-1	TGTGCCAGTAGAGGCCCCCCCTCCCACAATGAGCAGTTCTTC	CASRGPPSHNEQFF
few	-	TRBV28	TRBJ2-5	TGTGCCAGCAGTTTAAGGGCATCTCAAGAGACCCAGTACTTC	CASSLRASQETQYF
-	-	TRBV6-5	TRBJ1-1	TGTGCCAGCAGTTTCTCTAATGGCCAGGGAGCGAACACTGAAGCTTTCTTT	CASSFSNGQGANTEAFF
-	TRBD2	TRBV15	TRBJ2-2	TGTGCCACCAGCAGAGATCTCAGCGGGGGGTGGACCGGGGAGCTGTTTTTT	CATSRDLSGGWTGELFF
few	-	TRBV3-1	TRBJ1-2	TGTGCCAGCAGCCTAGGAACGTCTCTCTATGGCTACACCTTC	CASSLGTSLYGYTF
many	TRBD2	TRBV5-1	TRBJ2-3	TGCGCCAGCAGCTACCGGGGGGGACCGGATACGCAGTATTTT	CASSYRGGPDTQYF
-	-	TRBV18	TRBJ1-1	TGTGCCAGCTCACCAAGATCGGGGGGGTTGAACACTGAAGCTTTCTTT	CASSPRSGGLNTEAFF
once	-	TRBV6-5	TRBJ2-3	TGTGCCAGCAGTTACTCGAGCAGGCAGAGCACAGATACGCAGTATTTT	CASSYSSRQSTDTQYF
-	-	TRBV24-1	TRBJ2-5	TGTGCCACCAGTGATATCGACCTGGGGGAGGAGACCCAGTACTTC	CATSDIDLGEETQYF
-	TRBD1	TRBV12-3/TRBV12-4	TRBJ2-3	TGTGCCAGCAGTTTCCCAACCGGGACAGATTACACAGATACGCAGTATTTT	CASSFPTGTDYTDTQYF
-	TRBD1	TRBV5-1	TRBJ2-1	TGCGCCAGCAGCTACCCGGGGCAGGGGGATAATGAGCAGTTCTTC	CASSYPGQGDNEQFF
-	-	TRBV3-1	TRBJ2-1	TGTGCCAGCAGCCAAGGGTCAGCTGAGCAGTTCTTC	CASSQGSAEQFF
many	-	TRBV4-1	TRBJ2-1	TGCGCCAGCAGCCAAGTCGGGGATGGACGGTTGAATGAGCAGTTCTTC	CASSQVGDGRLNEQFF
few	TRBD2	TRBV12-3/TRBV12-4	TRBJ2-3	TGTGCCAGCAGTTTCGCCGGGGGGGATACGCAGTATTTT	CASSFAGGDTQYF
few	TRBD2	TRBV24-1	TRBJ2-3	TGTGCCACCAGTGATCACAGCGGGGGAGTCACAGATACGCAGTATTTT	CATSDHSGGVTDTQYF
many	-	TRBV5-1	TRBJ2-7	TGCGCCAGCAGCTTGGGAACGGGGAATTCGGACGAGCAGTACTTC	CASSLGTGNSDEQYF
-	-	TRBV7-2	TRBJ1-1	TGTGCCAGCAGCTTTTCAGACCCCACTGAAGCTTTCTTT	CASSFSDPTEAFF
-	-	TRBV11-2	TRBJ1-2	TGTGCCAGCAGCCGCCGGGACGCCTTTTATGGCTACACCTTC	CASSRRDAFYGYTF
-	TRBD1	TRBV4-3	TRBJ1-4	TGCGCCAGCAGCCAAGAGGGACAGGGGACGAATCTTGAAAAACTGTTTTTT	CASSQEGQGTNLEKLFF
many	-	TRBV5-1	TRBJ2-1	TGCGCCAGCAGCCAGGGACTTAGCTCCTACAATGAGCAGTTCTTC	CASSQGLSSYNEQFF
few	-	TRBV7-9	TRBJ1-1	TGTGCCAGCAGCTTAGTCCTTAGGGGGTCTGAAGCTTTCTTT	CASSLVLRGSEAFF